Each of the 5 T cell receptor beta chains below was sequenced from the same sample in a study of response to subunit inactivated influenza vaccine. TCRdb redid the calling of the RT-PCR reads with MiXCR, one entry per CDR3 protein. The table has about 310,000 distinct CDR3 sequences, 21% seen once; the top ten hold roughly 10%. The sample in question was PBMCs from blood, obtained about 20 months after vaccination. The receptors here all came from a man aged 50 to 69 who received an inactivated influenza vaccine.

The rearrangement links TRBV5-5 to TRBJ2-1; 10 bases line up with TRBD1. The CDR3 has 16 residues. The V and J ends lost 6 bases and 3 bases, in that order; junction bases with no gene match: 9. Germline V gene data show CDR1 as SGHKS and CDR2 as YYEKEE (reference sequence). Written as DNA, the CDR3 is TGTGCCAGCATTTACCCGGGACAGGGGTTCTACAATGAGCAGTTCTTC. Its translation is CASIYPGQGFYNEQFF. The complete variable domain, with remaining parts taken from reference TRBV5-5 and TRBJ2-1, reads DAGVTQSPTHLIKTRGQQVTLRCSPISGHKSVSWYQQVLGQGPQFIFQYYEKEERGRGNFPDRFSARQFPNYSSELNVNALLLGDSALYLCASIYPGQGFYNEQFFGPGTRLTVL.

The rearrangement uses TRBV18 and TRBJ1-1, with 8 bases identical to TRBD1. V shed 2 bases, J shed 4 bases, and the junction held 9 bases outside the gene matches. In germline, CDR1 is KGHSH, CDR2 LQKENI. This CDR3 region has 16 residues. CDR3 sequence: CASSPVSGGAITEAFF. Here the CDR3 DNA reads TGTGCCAGCTCACCAGTATCAGGGGGCGCGATCACTGAAGCTTTCTTT.

This clonotype was observed at least ten times. V usage is TRBV7-8 and J usage is TRBJ2-7, with unresolved D. Germline V lookup: CDR1 SGHVS, CDR2 FQNEAQ. The CDR3 runs 13 residues. The ends were cut back, 5 bases at V and 5 bases at J, with 13 bases in the middle. This chain's CDR3 is CASSPGPEDEQYF. DNA of the CDR3: TGTGCCAGCAGCCCCGGACCCGAGGACGAGCAGTACTTC.

The chain joins TRBV6-1 to TRBJ2-1, with D unclear. Germline CDR1 and CDR2: MNHNS and SASEGT. The CDR3 spans 14 residues. The V end was cut by 8 bases, the J end by 1 base, with 12 bases between. As DNA, the CDR3 is TGTGCCAGCTCGCGGTTTCGATCCTACAATGAGCAGTTCTTC. Translating gives CASSRFRSYNEQFF.

This clonotype appeared a few times. The chain is built from TRBV2 and TRBJ1-4; D might be TRBD1 (5 bases). The CDR3 totals 13 residues. Trimming stripped 6 bases from V and 7 bases from J, with 12 bases between. Germline V gene lookup returns CDR1 SNHLY and CDR2 FYNNEI. The chain's CDR3 is CASSLDGGEKLFF. In nucleotides, the CDR3 is TGTGCCAGCAGCCTAGACGGGGGTGAAAAACTGTTTTTT.